These 11 T cell receptor beta chains were sequenced from one sample in a study of T cells in Graves' hyperthyroidism and ophthalmopathy. Regions amplified from RNA transcripts were the TCR beta CDR3 regions. First-round RT-PCR targeting the TCR CDR3 was performed with the HTBI primer set. TCRdb called the multiplex PCR reads again in MiXCR, with one record for every CDR3 protein. The table shows 600,000 to 900,000 distinct CDR3 sequences, with about a sixth occurring only once. The material sequenced was blood. Source of these receptors: a man aged 18-30 years with Graves' hyperthyroidism.

Only a few counts were recorded for this clonotype. The V gene is TRBV5-6, the J gene TRBJ1-5; D uncertain. The CDR3 extends over 16 amino acids. Germline CDR1 and CDR2: SGHDT and YYEEEE. Trimming left V 2 bases short and J 1 base short, with 13 bases between. The CDR3 sequence: CASSFFGKASNQPQHF. CDR3 DNA: TGTGCCAGCAGCTTCTTCGGAAAGGCCAGCAATCAGCCCCAGCATTTT.

This clonotype appeared many times. This chain links TRBV6-1 with TRBJ2-5; D is perhaps TRBD1 (6 bases). Germline V gives CDR1 MNHNS, CDR2 SASEGT. The CDR3 is 14 amino acids. V was trimmed by 6 bases and J by 5 bases, leaving 16 bases between them. CDR3: CASSGVGAGETQYF. The CDR3 DNA is TGTGCCAGCAGCGGAGTGGGGGCCGGGGAGACCCAGTACTTC.

This chain uses TRBV20-1 with TRBJ2-7, with TRBD2 as a possible D gene (6 bases). Trimming removed 2 bases from V and 0 bases from J, with 17 bases in between. The CDR3 contains 16 residues. In germline, CDR1 is DFQATT, CDR2 SNEGSKA (reference sequence). The CDR3 loop reads CSARPIWTGVSYEQYF. In DNA, the CDR3 is TGCAGTGCTAGACCGATCTGGACGGGGGTCTCCTACGAGCAGTACTTC.

This clonotype has just a few counts. This rearrangement joins TRBV5-5 to TRBJ2-1; D ambiguous. V was clipped by 4 bases and J by 0 bases, with 17 bases between them. CDR3 length: 17 amino acids. Germline V lookup: CDR1 SGHKS, CDR2 YYEKEE (reference sequence). The CDR3 nucleotides are TGTGCCAGCAGCCCCCCCCGATCACATGGCTCCTACAATGAGCAGTTCTTC. This codes for CASSPPRSHGSYNEQFF.

The sample holds many counts of this clonotype. The chain carries TRBV18 and TRBJ2-7, with D uncertain. The ends were cut back, 0 bases at V and 2 bases at J, with 5 bases in the middle. This CDR3 region has 13 residues. The germline V gene has CDR1 KGHSH and CDR2 LQKENI. The CDR3 DNA reads TGTGCCAGCTCACCACCAGCTACCTACGAGCAGTACTTC. Protein product: CASSPPATYEQYF.

A word on this clonotype: This sequence may be a read error, since a much larger clone differs from it by one base. The rearrangement joins TRBV7-6 to TRBJ2-1; 11 nucleotides agree with TRBD2. Germline V gene sequence: CDR1 SGHVS, CDR2 FNYEAQ. The CDR3 contains 16 residues. V was pared by 1 base and J by 2 bases, with 1 base of the junction left unmatched. CDR3 loop: CASSLELAGAYNEQFF. The CDR3 coding sequence is TGTGCCAGCAGCTTAGAACTAGCGGGAGCCTACAATGAGCAGTTCTTC.

As to this clonotype: A clone one base away is much larger, so this may be a read error. V is TRBV24-1 and J is TRBJ2-1; D is undetermined. The CDR3 extends over 18 amino acids. Germline V gene sequence: CDR1 KGHDR, CDR2 SFDVKD. The chain's CDR3 is CATSDGVGHMSSYNEQSF. CDR3 DNA: TGTGCCACCAGTGATGGGGTTGGGCACATGAGCTCCTACAATGAGCAGTCCTTC.

This clonotype was observed a handful of times. This chain connects TRBV2 to TRBJ2-3; 9 positions match TRBD1. V shed 10 bases, J shed 8 bases, and the junction held 10 bases outside the gene matches. This CDR3 spans 13 amino acids. Looked up from germline, CDR1 is SNHLY and CDR2 is FYNNEI. This chain's CDR3 is CANGQGNAGTQYF. The CDR3 nucleotides are TGTGCCAACGGACAGGGGAACGCAGGTACGCAGTATTTT.

This clonotype showed up just a few times. J is TRBJ2-3 and V is TRBV7-8, with D perhaps TRBD2 (6 bases). The CDR3 extends over 15 amino acids. Germline values: CDR1 SGHVS, CDR2 FQNEAQ. The V end lost 5 bases, the J end lost 5 bases, and 17 bases lay between the germline ends. CDR3 residues: CASSHDILREDTQYF. The DNA of the CDR3 is TGTGCCAGCAGCCATGACATCCTGCGGGAAGATACGCAGTATTTT.

This clonotype has just a few counts. This chain connects TRBV7-2 to TRBJ2-1, with 7 bases that match TRBD2. V lost 0 bases and J lost 2; bases outside the gene matches: 4. The CDR3 extends over 16 amino acids. Germline assignment: CDR1 SGHTA and CDR2 FQGNSA. The CDR3 DNA is TGTGCCAGCAGCTTAGCGGCGGGAGTCCCCTACAATGAGCAGTTCTTC. Translated: CASSLAAGVPYNEQFF.

V usage is TRBV6-1 and J usage is TRBJ2-5; TRBD1 matches at 9 bases. V lost 8 bases to trimming and J lost 4 bases; unmatched junction nucleotides: 11. The CDR3 sequence is 15 residues long. The germline CDR1 and CDR2 sequences are MNHNS and SASEGT. The DNA for the CDR3 is TGTGCCAGCGTAATCCGGACAGGGGCCGGAGAGACCCAGTACTTC. Amino acids: CASVIRTGAGETQYF.